The 4 T cell receptor beta chains below come from one sample, sequenced in a study of blood T cell repertoires in COVID-19. The table came from immunoSEQ multiplex PCR; TCRdb's copy has only in-frame clones and leaves some out. The table shows over 200,000 clones, with approximately 79% occurring only once. Sequenced: peripheral blood. The receptors were sampled from a human donor in a cohort sampled during active COVID-19.

There are many counts of this clone. The V call is TRBV12-3 or TRBV12-4, the J call TRBJ1-1, with D perhaps TRBD1 (5 bases). The ends were cut back, 4 bases at V and 4 bases at J, with 10 bases in the middle. This CDR3 has 13 residues. CDR3 sequence reads: CASSWGGLTEAFF. CDR3 coding DNA: TGTGCCAGCAGTTGGGGGGGACTCACTGAAGCTTTCTTT.

This clone occurred a few times. The chain uses TRBV7-9 and TRBJ1-2; D unclear. Trimming shortened V by 6 bases and J by 5 bases, and 19 bases separated the two germline ends. Germline V gene lookup returns CDR1 SEHNR and CDR2 FQNEAQ (reference sequence). The CDR3 runs to 15 residues. The DNA for the CDR3 is TGTGCCAGCAGAAGTGGAGGGCCTCAATCTTATGGCTACACCTTC. Its translation: CASRSGGPQSYGYTF.

The chain links TRBV18 to TRBJ1-2, with TRBD1 as a possible D gene (5 bases). Germline CDR1 reads KGHSH; CDR2 reads LQKENI. V lost 1 base and J 8 bases, leaving 11 bases between the germline ends. The CDR3 runs to 13 residues. The CDR3 reads CASSPRRGEGYTF. In nucleotides, the CDR3 is TGTGCCAGCTCACCACGGAGGGGCGAGGGCTACACCTTC.

The CDR3 reads CAWTPLPGNYGYTF. CDR3 coding DNA: TGTGCCTGGACTCCTCTCCCGGGTAACTATGGCTACACCTTC. This chain connects TRBV30 to TRBJ1-2; D gene uncertain. This CDR3 is built from 14 residues. CDR1 and CDR2 from the germline V gene are GTSNPN and SVGIG (reference sequence). Between the trimmed V and J ends, which lost 4 bases and 1 base, there was a span of 13 bases. Filled out from reference TRBV30 and TRBJ1-2, the complete variable domain reads SQTIHQWPATLVQPVGSPLSLECTVEGTSNPNLYWYRQAAGRGLQLLFYSVGIGQISSEVPQNLSASRPQDRQFILSSKKLLLSDSGFYLCAWTPLPGNYGYTFGSGTRLTVV.